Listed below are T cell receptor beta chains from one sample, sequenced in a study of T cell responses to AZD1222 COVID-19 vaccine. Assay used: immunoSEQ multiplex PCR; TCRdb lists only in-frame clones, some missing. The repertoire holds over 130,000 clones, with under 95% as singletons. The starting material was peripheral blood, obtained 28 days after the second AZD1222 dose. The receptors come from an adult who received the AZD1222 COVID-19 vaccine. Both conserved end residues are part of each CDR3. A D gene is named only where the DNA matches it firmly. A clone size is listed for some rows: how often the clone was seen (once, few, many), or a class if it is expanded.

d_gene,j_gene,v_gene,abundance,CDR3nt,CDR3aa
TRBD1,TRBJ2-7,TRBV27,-,TGTGCCAGCACTACAGGGGCCGGCTCCTACGAGCAGTACTTC,CASTTGAGSYEQYF
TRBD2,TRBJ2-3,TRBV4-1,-,TGCGCCAGCAGCCAGGTTGCCGGGACTAGCGGGGGGCTAGATACGCAGTATTTT,CASSQVAGTSGGLDTQYF
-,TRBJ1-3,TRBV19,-,TGTGCCAGTAAGGACAGCCTAAGCCGGCTGACTGGAAACACCATATATTTT,CASKDSLSRLTGNTIYF
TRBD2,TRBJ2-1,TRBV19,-,TGTGCCAGTAGTCCTGTAGCGGGAAATACCTACAATGAGCAGTTCTTC,CASSPVAGNTYNEQFF
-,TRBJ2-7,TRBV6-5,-,TGTGCCAGCAGCTATAGTGTTGCCGGGGTCTACGAGCAGTACTTC,CASSYSVAGVYEQYF
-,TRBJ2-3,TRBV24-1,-,TGTGCCACCAGTGGGGGAGATACGCAGTATTTT,CATSGGDTQYF
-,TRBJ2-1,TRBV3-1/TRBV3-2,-,TGTGCCAGCCGCTTATACAATGAGCAGTTCTTC,CASRLYNEQFF
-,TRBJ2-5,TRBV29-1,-,TGCAGCGTTGAAGGTTGGCCGGGGGAGACCCAGTACTTC,CSVEGWPGETQYF
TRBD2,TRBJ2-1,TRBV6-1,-,TGTGCCAGCAGTGAATTTTCTAGCGGGAGTTCTGAGCAGTTCTTC,CASSEFSSGSSEQFF
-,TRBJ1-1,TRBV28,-,TGTGCCAGCAGTTCCCTCCCCACTGAAGCTTTCTTT,CASSSLPTEAFF
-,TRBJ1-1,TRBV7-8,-,TGTGCCAGCAGCTTAGGGTCGGGGACAGAAGCTTTCTTT,CASSLGSGTEAFF
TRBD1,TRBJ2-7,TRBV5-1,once,TGCGCCAGCAGCCCCCGACAGGGGGCATCCGAGCAGTACTTC,CASSPRQGASEQYF
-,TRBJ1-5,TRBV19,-,TGTGCCAGTAGGAGTAGCAATCAGCCCCAGCATTTT,CASRSSNQPQHF
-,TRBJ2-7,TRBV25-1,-,TGTGCCAGCAGTGAATATGGACGCTCCTACGAGCAGTACTTC,CASSEYGRSYEQYF
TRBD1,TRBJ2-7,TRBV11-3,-,TGTGCCAGCAGCTCGGGACAGGGGTCATACGAGCAGTACTTC,CASSSGQGSYEQYF
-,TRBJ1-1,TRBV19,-,TGTGCCAGTAGTACGAACAGGTTGAACACTGAAGCTTTCTTT,CASSTNRLNTEAFF
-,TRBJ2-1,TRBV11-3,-,TGTGCCAGCAGCTTAGCTCCAAGCGGTAGCTACAATGAGCAGTTCTTC,CASSLAPSGSYNEQFF
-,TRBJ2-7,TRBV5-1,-,TGCGCCAGCAGCTTGGCCGCCGGGAGCTACGAGCAGTACTTC,CASSLAAGSYEQYF
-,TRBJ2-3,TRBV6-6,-,TGTGCCAGCAGTCGGCTGACCGGGACATCCGTTAGCACAGATACGCAGTATTTT,CASSRLTGTSVSTDTQYF
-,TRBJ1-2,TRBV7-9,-,TGTGCCAGCAGCTTAGCGGCCGAGACAGGATATGGCTACACCTTC,CASSLAAETGYGYTF
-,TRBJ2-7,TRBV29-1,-,TGCAGCGTTGAAGCAGAGGGCAGGGAATTCTACGAGCAGTACTTC,CSVEAEGREFYEQYF
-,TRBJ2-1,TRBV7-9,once,TGTGCCAGCAGCTCGGTATACGACGCACTGATTTTCAATGAGCAGTTCTTC,CASSSVYDALIFNEQFF
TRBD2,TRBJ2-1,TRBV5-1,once,TGCGCCAGCAGCTTCCTTAGCGGGAGTACACTAAATACAATTGAGCAGTTCTTC,CASSFLSGSTLNTIEQFF
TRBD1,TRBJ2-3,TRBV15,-,TGTGCCACCAGCAGGAGGACAGGTACAGGTGGGGATACGCAGTATTTT,CATSRRTGTGGDTQYF
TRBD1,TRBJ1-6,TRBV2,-,TGTGCCAGCAGTGACCTAGGACAGGGACATTCACCCCTCCACTTT,CASSDLGQGHSPLHF
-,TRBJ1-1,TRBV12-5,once,TGTGCTAGTGGTTCAGGGGATTTGACTGAAGCTTTCTTT,CASGSGDLTEAFF
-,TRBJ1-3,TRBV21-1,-,TGTGCCAGCAGCAAAGTCGGCGGGACAGGCTTTTCCGGAAACACCATATATTTT,CASSKVGGTGFSGNTIYF
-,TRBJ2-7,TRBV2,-,TGTGCCAGCCGGGTGGCAGAAGCTTACGAGCAGTACTTC,CASRVAEAYEQYF
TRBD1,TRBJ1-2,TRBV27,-,TGTGCCAGCAGTTTATCGGGACAGGGGGCCTTCTATGGCTACACCTTC,CASSLSGQGAFYGYTF
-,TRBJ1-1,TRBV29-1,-,TGCAGCGTAGCAGGACAGTTGAACACTGAAGCTTTCTTT,CSVAGQLNTEAFF
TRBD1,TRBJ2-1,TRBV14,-,TGTGCCAGCAGCCATGAACAGGGGGCCGGGTACAATGAGCAGTTCTTC,CASSHEQGAGYNEQFF
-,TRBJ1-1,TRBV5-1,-,TGCGCCAGCAGCTTGAGGGGCATGGGGACTGAAGCTTTCTTT,CASSLRGMGTEAFF
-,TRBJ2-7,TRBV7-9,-,TGTGCCAGCAGCTTAGTTGCGCTAAAGCAACCCTACGAGCAGTACTTC,CASSLVALKQPYEQYF
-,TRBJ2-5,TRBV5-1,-,TGCGCCAGCAGCGTAGCTAAGGGAGGGGGTGTGGAGACCCAGTACTTC,CASSVAKGGGVETQYF
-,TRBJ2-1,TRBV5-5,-,TGTGCCAGCACCCTAGTGGGTTACAATGAGCAGTTCTTC,CASTLVGYNEQFF
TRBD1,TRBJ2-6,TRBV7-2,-,TGTGCCAGCAGCTTTGCCACAGGGGGCGCTTGGTCTGGGGCCAACGTCCTGACTTTC,CASSFATGGAWSGANVLTF